The 13 T cell receptor beta chains below come from one sample, sequenced in a study of cytotoxic CD8 clonotypes in ibrutinib-treated CLL. TCRdb's table, derived via immunoSEQ multiplex PCR, lists solely in-frame clones and lacks some. There are 30,000 or so clones in the sample; approximately 57% occur only once, and approximately 5.4% lies in the top ten. This specimen was PBMCs, taken before ibrutinib treatment. These TCRs come from a human donor with chronic lymphocytic leukemia.

The chain links TRBV5-1 to TRBJ2-5; D remains unclear. Trimming pared 1 base from V and 2 bases from J, leaving 3 bases between. The CDR3 has 12 residues. Germline V CDR1 and CDR2: SGHRS, YFSETQ. CDR3 sequence (DNA): TGCGCCAGCAGCTTGCTGCAAGAGACCCAGTACTTC. Protein: CASSLLQETQYF.

This clone is judged medium-sized. The chain recombines TRBV10-3 with TRBJ2-7; maybe TRBD1 (6 bases). V shed 4 bases and J shed 5 bases, with 9 bases lying between them. Germline values: CDR1 ENHRY, CDR2 SYGVKD. This CDR3 contains 12 residues. CDR3 sequence: CAISVGADEQYF. DNA for the CDR3: TGTGCCATCAGTGTGGGGGCGGACGAGCAGTACTTC.

V and J are TRBV19 and TRBJ2-7, with 7 bases that match TRBD2. CDR3 length: 14 amino acids. The germline gives CDR1 LNHDA, CDR2 SQIVND (reference sequence). V gave up 3 bases and J gave up 2 bases; unmatched junction bases: 4. The CDR3 sequence is CASSIREATYEQYF. The CDR3 DNA is TGTGCCAGTAGTATCCGGGAGGCCACCTACGAGCAGTACTTC.

The chain links TRBV7-6 to TRBJ1-2, with unresolved D. The CDR3 length is 13 residues. V shed 5 bases and J shed 8 bases, with 15 bases lying between them. In germline, CDR1 is SGHVS, CDR2 FNYEAQ. The CDR3 loop reads CASSPANGYGYTF. The CDR3 nucleotides are TGTGCCAGCAGCCCAGCTAATGGCTACGGCTACACCTTC.

V usage is TRBV4-1 and J usage is TRBJ2-1; D might be TRBD1 (5 bases). V was pared by 0 bases and J by 4 bases, with 13 bases between. This CDR3 region has 16 residues. Germline lookup yields CDR1 MGHRA and CDR2 YSYEKL. The CDR3 DNA is TGCGCCAGCAGCCAAGATCAAACAGGAGCTTACAATGAGCAGTTCTTC. Translated, it gives CASSQDQTGAYNEQFF.

By sample share, this clone is medium-sized. The chain carries TRBV9 and TRBJ2-3, with 10 bases identical to TRBD2. V shed 4 bases and J 0 bases; nucleotides not matched to a gene: 5. Germline V gene sequence: CDR1 SGDLS, CDR2 YYNGEE. CDR3 length: 16 residues. CDR3 in DNA: TGTGCCAGCAGCCCGGGACTAGCGTCTAGCACAGATACGCAGTATTTT. It specifies CASSPGLASSTDTQYF.

The chain joins TRBV7-2 to TRBJ2-1, with D possibly being TRBD1 (5 bases). The CDR3 sequence is 15 residues long. Germline assignment: CDR1 SGHTA and CDR2 FQGNSA. Between the trimmed V and J ends, which lost 3 bases and 6 bases, there was a span of 15 bases. CDR3 sequence: CASSLSRVKGNEQFF. The CDR3 DNA sequence: TGTGCCAGCAGCTTGTCCAGGGTTAAGGGCAATGAGCAGTTCTTC.

The chain uses TRBV6-5 and TRBJ2-1; the match to TRBD2 covers 7 bases. The CDR3 length is 14 residues. Germline V gives CDR1 MNHEY, CDR2 SVGAGI. Trimming took 4 bases from V and 6 from J; bases not matched to a gene: 6. DNA for the CDR3: TGTGCCAGCAGTTCATCGGGAGGTTTCAATGAGCAGTTCTTC. It specifies CASSSSGGFNEQFF.

The genes are TRBV27 and TRBJ2-1; 9 nucleotides match TRBD1. The CDR3 is 14 residues long. The V gene's germline CDR1 is MNHEY and CDR2 SMNVEV (reference sequence). V dropped 6 bases and J dropped 6; count of bases not matched to a gene: 6. CDR3 nucleotide sequence: TGTGCCAGCAGCCAATCGACAGGGGGCAATGAGCAGTTCTTC. It encodes CASSQSTGGNEQFF.

This sequence joins TRBV7-9 and TRBJ2-1; D is unresolved. V lost 2 bases to trimming and J lost 9 bases, with 11 bases between them. The CDR3 totals 13 residues. Germline loops: CDR1 SEHNR, CDR2 FQNEAQ (reference sequence). This CDR3 reads CASSLSEELEQFF. CDR3 sequence (DNA): TGTGCCAGCAGCTTATCCGAGGAACTTGAGCAGTTCTTC. Combining the CDR3 with reference TRBV7-9 and TRBJ2-1 gives the whole variable domain DTGVSQNPRHKITKRGQNVTFRCDPISEHNRLYWYRQTLGQGPEFLTYFQNEAQLEKSRLLSDRFSAERPKGSFSTLEIQRTEQGDSAMYLCASSLSEELEQFFGPGTRLTVL.

The V gene is TRBV11-2, the J gene TRBJ2-3; D tentatively reads TRBD1 or TRBD2 (5 bases each). This CDR3 has 14 residues. Trimming pared 3 bases from V and 12 bases from J, leaving 19 bases between. In germline, CDR1 is SGHAT, CDR2 FQNNGV. The CDR3 sequence is CASSFGGTDSRQYF. The CDR3 DNA is TGTGCCAGCAGCTTTGGTGGGACGGACTCAAGACAGTATTTT.

The chain employs TRBV4-1 and TRBJ2-7; 10 bases fit TRBD2. Germline loops: CDR1 MGHRA, CDR2 YSYEKL. CDR3 length equals 19 residues. The V gene end was trimmed by 3 bases and the J gene end by 5 bases; junction bases not matched to a gene: 19. CDR3 region: CASSQSGGTSDPWGNEQYF. The DNA of the CDR3 is TGCGCCAGCAGCCAGAGTGGCGGGACTAGCGATCCCTGGGGGAACGAGCAGTACTTC.

The chain links TRBV6-1 to TRBJ1-5; D gene uncertain. The V and J ends lost 6 bases and 6 bases respectively, with 15 bases between them. The CDR3 is 14 amino acids. Germline loops: CDR1 MNHNS, CDR2 SASEGT. The CDR3 sequence is CASRFGVASQPQHF. As DNA, the CDR3 is TGTGCCAGCAGATTCGGAGTTGCGTCTCAGCCCCAGCATTTT.